The 20 T cell receptor beta chains below were found in one sample sequenced in a study of identical twins. TCRdb ran MiXCR on the 5' RACE reads and lists one entry per CDR3 protein. The data hold over 200,000 distinct CDR3 sequences, with 10% observed a single time. Sample: memory T cells sorted from blood. The receptors here all came from a man between 50 and 59 years old in good health.

This clonotype has at least ten counts. The chain employs TRBV20-1 and TRBJ1-1, with D uncertain. This CDR3 is built from 13 residues. Germline V gene sequence: CDR1 DFQATT, CDR2 SNEGSKA (reference sequence). Trimming removed 4 bases at V and 1 base at J, with 10 bases between. This CDR3 reads CSAISGSNTEAFF. CDR3 DNA: TGCAGTGCTATTAGTGGATCGAACACTGAAGCTTTCTTT.

The chain links TRBV5-5 to TRBJ1-2; 7 nucleotides line up with TRBD1. The V and J ends lost 2 bases and 4 bases, in that order; junction bases with no gene match: 8. There are 15 residues in the CDR3. Germline CDR1 SGHKS, CDR2 YYEKEE (reference sequence). The CDR3 nucleotides read TGTGCCAGCAGCTTATCGACAGGGCAATTCTATGGCTACACCTTC. This codes for CASSLSTGQFYGYTF.

There are a few counts of this clonotype. This chain joins TRBV12-3 or TRBV12-4 and TRBJ1-1; the D is unclear. With 1 base removed from V and 1 base from J, the gap between germline ends came to 7 bases. This CDR3 region has 14 residues. The CDR3 region has the DNA TGTGCCAGCAGTTTAGGGCTCAGGAACACTGAAGCTTTCTTT. Its protein is CASSLGLRNTEAFF.

This clonotype was seen at least ten times. This chain connects TRBV6-2 or TRBV6-3 to TRBJ2-7; D perhaps matches TRBD1 (6 bases). The CDR3 totals 15 residues. V was cut by 6 bases and J by 2 bases, with 17 bases left in between. CDR1 MNHEY and CDR2 SVGEGT come from the germline V gene. The CDR3: CASSRLPTGAYEQYF. As DNA, the CDR3 is TGTGCCAGCAGCCGACTCCCGACAGGAGCCTACGAGCAGTACTTC.

For the CDR3, the DNA is TGTGCCAGCAGTTTTACTGACAGGACTAACTATGGCTACACCTTC. It translates to CASSFTDRTNYGYTF. J is TRBJ1-2 and V is TRBV6-5; D is perhaps TRBD1 (6 bases). Germline V gene lookup returns CDR1 MNHEY and CDR2 SVGAGI. The CDR3 runs to 15 residues. V shed 4 bases and J shed 0 bases, with 12 bases lying between them.

This clonotype was seen repeatedly, ten times or more. The genes are TRBV4-2 and TRBJ2-2, with D perhaps being TRBD1 or TRBD2 (5 bases each). V was cut by 2 bases and J by 4 bases, with 14 bases left in between. The CDR3 loop spans 16 amino acids. Germline V lookup: CDR1 LGHNA, CDR2 YNFKEQ. The CDR3 nucleotides are TGTGCCAGCAGCCAAAACCCGGGACGGGTCACCGGGGAGCTGTTTTTT. Amino acids: CASSQNPGRVTGELFF.

The chain recombines TRBV3-1 with TRBJ2-7; D might be TRBD1 (6 bases). Trimming cost V 1 base and J 3 bases, with 10 bases left between them. Germline CDR1 is LGHDT and CDR2 is YNNKEL (reference sequence). CDR3 length: 14 amino acids. CDR3 sequence reads: CASSQGQESYEQYF. The CDR3 DNA follows: TGTGCCAGCAGCCAAGGACAGGAAAGCTACGAGCAGTACTTC.

This clonotype has at least ten counts. The gene calls are TRBV7-2 and TRBJ2-4; the D gene is possibly TRBD1 (6 bases). Germline CDR1 and CDR2: SGHTA and FQGNSA. Trimming took 8 bases from V and 6 from J, leaving 14 bases between them. The CDR3 covers 13 residues. The CDR3 DNA reads TGTGCCAGCGGGGCGGTACAGGGAAACATTCAGTACTTC. Translating gives CASGAVQGNIQYF.

This clonotype was found many times. The gene calls are TRBV20-1 and TRBJ2-3, with unresolved D. Germline values: CDR1 DFQATT, CDR2 SNEGSKA (reference sequence). Trimming took 6 bases from V and 0 from J, leaving 19 bases between them. This CDR3 region has 16 residues. In DNA, the CDR3 is TGCAGTGCCGATACCATGACACGTAGGAGCACAGATACGCAGTATTTT. It yields the protein CSADTMTRRSTDTQYF.

This clonotype was seen ten or more times. The gene calls are TRBV2 and TRBJ2-1; D may match TRBD1 or TRBD2 (6 bases each). The CDR3 covers 15 residues. V lost 6 bases and J lost 0, with 12 bases in between. From germline, CDR1 is SNHLY and CDR2 FYNNEI. CDR3 coding DNA: TGTGCCAGCAGCGGAGGGGGATTCTCCTACAATGAGCAGTTCTTC. Protein product: CASSGGGFSYNEQFF.

The sample holds a few counts of this clonotype. The J gene is TRBJ1-1, the V gene TRBV5-1, with 7 bases aligning to TRBD1. Losses at the gene ends were 4 bases for V and 0 bases for J; bases not matched to a gene: 9. The germline CDR1 and CDR2 sequences are SGHRS and YFSETQ. The CDR3 length is 16 residues. CDR3 sequence (DNA): TGCGCCAGCAGCACGCGGCCCGGGACAGTGAACACTGAAGCTTTCTTT. It yields the protein CASSTRPGTVNTEAFF.

This clonotype showed up many times. The chain joins TRBV20-1 to TRBJ2-7, with D perhaps TRBD2 (6 bases). The CDR3 consists of 14 residues. V lost 5 bases and J 3 bases, leaving 17 bases between the germline ends. CDR1 DFQATT and CDR2 SNEGSKA come from the germline V gene (reference sequence). The DNA of the CDR3 is TGCAGTGCTTTCTCCAGCGGGCATGACTACGAGCAGTACTTC. Translation gives CSAFSSGHDYEQYF.

V usage is TRBV30 and J usage is TRBJ2-1, with D unclear. Trimming cost V 3 bases and J 0 bases, with 12 bases left between them. Germline assignment: CDR1 GTSNPN and CDR2 SVGIG (reference sequence). There are 15 residues in the CDR3. This CDR3 reads CAWRRVGSSYNEQFF. In DNA form, the CDR3 reads TGTGCCTGGAGGCGCGTGGGAAGCTCCTACAATGAGCAGTTCTTC. The whole variable domain, filled in from reference TRBV30 and TRBJ2-1, reads SQTIHQWPATLVQPVGSPLSLECTVEGTSNPNLYWYRQAAGRGLQLLFYSVGIGQISSEVPQNLSASRPQDRQFILSSKKLLLSDSGFYLCAWRRVGSSYNEQFFGPGTRLTVL.

This clonotype has only a few counts. The rearrangement joins TRBV7-9 to TRBJ2-2; 13 bases are shared with TRBD2. The germline CDR1 and CDR2 sequences are SEHNR and FQNEAQ (reference sequence). The trim removed 6 bases at V and 4 bases at J, leaving 5 bases unmatched. The CDR3 sequence is 16 residues long. The CDR3 sequence: CASRITSGGATGELFF. The DNA for the CDR3 is TGTGCCAGCAGAATAACTAGCGGGGGGGCCACCGGGGAGCTGTTTTTT.

This clonotype was seen at least ten times. The chain couples TRBV28 to TRBJ2-1, with TRBD1 identical over 9 bases. V gave up 6 bases and J gave up 6 bases; unmatched junction bases: 9. The CDR3 consists of 15 residues. Germline CDR1 MDHEN, CDR2 SYDVKM. This CDR3 is CASSIRDRVGNEQFF. CDR3 bases: TGTGCCAGCAGCATCCGGGACAGGGTTGGCAATGAGCAGTTCTTC.

The sample holds many counts of this clonotype. The chain couples TRBV28 to TRBJ1-5; no clear D. Germline V gene sequence: CDR1 MDHEN, CDR2 SYDVKM. The CDR3 runs to 13 residues. Trimming took 4 bases from V and 5 from J, leaving 9 bases between them. The CDR3 bases are TGTGCCAGCAGTTGGAGGTCCTATCAGCCCCAGCATTTT. This translates into CASSWRSYQPQHF.

This clonotype was detected ten times or more. The rearrangement uses TRBV27 and TRBJ2-3, with 15 bases fitting TRBD2. The V segment lost 0 bases and the J segment 1 base; nucleotides outside the gene matches: 5. Germline lookup yields CDR1 MNHEY and CDR2 SMNVEV (reference sequence). The CDR3 contains 19 residues. The CDR3 sequence is CASSLSGTSGGLRTDTQYF. The CDR3 bases are TGTGCCAGCAGTTTATCCGGGACTAGCGGGGGGCTCCGCACAGATACGCAGTATTTT.

The chain employs TRBV11-1 and TRBJ2-7; 9 nucleotides align to TRBD1. Looked up from germline, CDR1 is SGHAT and CDR2 is FQDESV (reference sequence). J lost 4 bases, V lost 5 bases, and 18 bases had no gene match. This CDR3 comprises 18 residues. CDR3 residues: CASSAGQGRFEALYEQYF. In DNA, the CDR3 is TGTGCCAGCAGCGCCGGACAGGGGCGCTTTGAGGCACTTTACGAGCAGTACTTC.

The V and J genes are TRBV12-3 or TRBV12-4 and TRBJ2-7, with TRBD2 identical over 11 bases. The CDR3 has 15 residues. V shed 5 bases and J 4 bases; nucleotides not matched to a gene: 7. CDR3 bases: TGTGCCAGCAGTCCGCGGGCTAGCGGGGGGTACGAGCAGTACTTC. This encodes CASSPRASGGYEQYF.

Concerning this clonotype itself: This clone may be a read error of a much larger clone one base away. This chain uses TRBV6-2 or TRBV6-3 with TRBJ2-1; perhaps TRBD1 as D (5 bases). The CDR3 runs to 16 residues. Germline V gene lookup returns CDR1 MNHEY and CDR2 SVGEGT. The V end lost 4 bases, the J end lost 7 bases, and 20 bases lay between the germline ends. The DNA of the CDR3 is TGTGCCAGCAGTTTCTCTGGGCGGTGGGGCCGGAATGAGCAGTTCTTC. This sequence encodes CASSFSGRWGRNEQFF.